This record looks at one T cell receptor (beta chain) sequence and its context. Germline V gene data show CDR1 as MNHEY and CDR2 as SMNVEV (reference sequence). V was clipped by 3 bases and J by 0 bases, with 5 bases between them. The CDR3 loop spans 13 amino acids. The data belong to a study of T cell responses to AZD1222 COVID-19 vaccine. Sequencing was performed with immunoSEQ multiplex PCR; in TCRdb, only in-frame clones are kept and a portion is missing. The sample contains approximately 80,000 clones, over 75% of which appear only once. This clonotype was sampled from an adult who received the AZD1222 COVID-19 vaccine. The sequences come from peripheral blood, collected 28 days after the second AZD1222 dose. The chain recombines TRBV27 with TRBJ1-1; D unclear. For the CDR3, the DNA is TGTGCCAGCAGTTTGGTCATGAACACTGAAGCTTTCTTT. Encoded protein: CASSLVMNTEAFF.